This T cell receptor beta chain was recovered during a study of cytomegalovirus exposure and HLA in healthy donors (dated by TCRdb to the late 2010s). Describing the broader study: In an earlier analysis of approximately 500 of the donors, around 290 Gb of sequence data and about 110 million unique TCR beta sequences from about 179 million T cells were reported. Of the roughly 390 genotyped donors, less than 85% were placed in the genetic ancestry cluster associated with self-reported Caucasian donors. About 320 gigabases of sequencing data and tens of millions of unique TCR sequences were included in an early release covering about 700 HLA-typed donors. To study patterns of TCR occurrence, a later analysis re-analyzed previously published TCR beta repertoires from 700 or so donors and added high-resolution HLA genotyping. An earlier analysis of around 580 of the donors used high-throughput TCR beta sequencing to judge whether each TCR beta V gene segment behaved as functional or pseudogenic. Every discovery cohort repertoire had been produced on one sequencing platform. A later genetic analysis used genome-wide SNP genotypes for about three fifths of the 666 donors, treating that subset as a discovery cohort. Typing coverage varied by locus: roughly 629-640 donors for A, B, C, DRB1 and DQB1; under 550 for DQA1; over 600 for DPA1; 450 to 480 for DPB1. The later analysis used no new phenotypic data to find candidate immune exposures, relying instead on TCR beta sequences and their occurrence across donors. The T cell repertoires of 666 subjects were profiled by immunosequencing and related to cytomegalovirus serostatus. Among some 410 genotyped donors of the cohort, an average of about 220,000 unique TCR beta nucleotide sequences was sequenced per donor, of which about 18% were non-productive. Along with the roughly 670-subject first cohort, a separate validation cohort of roughly 110 different subjects was used. Donor age, sex, ethnicity and CMV serostatus were collected together with the repertoire data. The study aimed to test whether cataloging public T cell receptors could reveal signatures of past pathogen exposure. Both class I and class II loci were covered by HLA typing, at four-digit resolution. The study combined high-throughput TCR immunosequencing, statistical association of individual TCRs with disease status, and machine learning to predict cytomegalovirus infection status. Roughly five DR-DQ haplotypes were treated as single units for association and clustering because of strong linkage in the cohort. The full study reports these points: Because HLA typing was unavailable for some donors at each locus, only the typed subset was used in association tests. Because counts were too low, about 15 rarely observed V segments, including chromosome 9 orphons, were left out of the earlier analysis of roughly 600 of the donors. The only immune exposure information available for the cohort was CMV serostatus. In a later analysis, several top co-occurrence clusters were reported to appear linked to parvovirus B19, influenza, CMV and Epstein-Barr virus. According to a later analysis, TCR association rates differed among HLA loci, with DRB1 alleles showing the most associated TCRs and HLA-C alleles showing the fewest. Cytomegalovirus status was reported to be diagnosed by the classifier with high specificity and sensitivity in both the original and validation cohorts. A few of the identified cytomegalovirus-associated TCR beta chains were confirmed in vitro to be specific for cytomegalovirus antigens. An earlier analysis of approximately 570 of the donors showed that most TCR beta V segments appeared in productive rearrangements either about 90% or about 30% of the time, which broadly matched IMGT annotations. A later analysis found that HLA-associated TCR beta chains were more clonally expanded and had lower generation probabilities than equally common non-associated chains. Some IMGT-functional V segments, including TRBV6-2 and TRBV6-3, could not be told apart with the 87-base-pair reads, so those segments were excluded. Specific HLA alleles were associated with 16,951 TCR beta sequences at a false discovery rate of 0.05 in a later analysis. Compared with the approximately 710-donor mean, donors in an Asian-associated ancestry cluster had fewer N-insertions in productive TCRs, according to a later genetic analysis. According to the authors, the approach could potentially be generalized to other disease states and immunological phenotypes. Only TCR beta chains were sequenced in this cohort, and the absence of alpha or paired-chain data limited detectable features. Presence/absence analyses assumed roughly uniform sequencing depth across donors, an assumption that may not hold. In a later analysis, most CMV-associated TCR beta chains were found to appear HLA-restricted, with HLA associations seemingly driven largely by CMV exposure. Most TCR sequences were seen in very few donors, while some public TCRs were found in many individuals. In a later genetic analysis, a missense DCLRE1C variant was associated with V-gene and J-gene trimming of TCR beta chains, and the association was replicated in an independent cohort. Assigning TCR associations to individual alleles was difficult when HLA alleles, especially DR and DQ, strongly co-occurred. A further reported finding was that TCR beta sequences accurately predicted the HLA-A and HLA-B alleles for most subjects in the first cohort. A group of highly shared sequence variants was considered likely to be a technical artifact of the sequencing pipeline. Linkage disequilibrium might explain the correlated functional status among segregating V segments, but an unknown experimental factor could not be excluded. In the study, 150 to 200 TCR beta chains were listed as associated with cytomegalovirus.

To note about this clone: There is no known antigen for this receptor. Within one base of it there is no much larger clone, and no base qualities were kept.

The cohort comprised hundreds of healthy bone marrow donors. Cohort members were all nominally healthy when sampled, although unrecorded immune exposures were likely present. The donor was CMV seronegative and belonged to the group of around 350 seronegative cohort members. A peripheral blood sample was collected from each donor, and TCR beta sequencing was performed on peripheral blood mononuclear cells. Genomic DNA was extracted from the blood cell samples with the Qiagen DNeasy Blood Extraction Kit. The junction shows trimming of 2 bases on V and 7 bases on J, plus 13 bases between the germline ends. CDR1 and CDR2 are read off the germline V gene as MNHEY and SVGAGI. There are 14 amino acids in the CDR3, from cysteine to phenylalanine inclusive. CDR3 DNA only is kept here, 42 bases in frame from base 1. Preparation of the library involved the immunoSEQ multiplex PCR assay. For the multiplex PCR, a mixture combining 60 forward primers for TCR Vbeta segments and 13 reverse primers for TCR Jbeta segments was used. Amplification of the CDR3 region of rearranged TCR beta genes was performed with a multiplex PCR assay on genomic DNA. Amplified TCR beta libraries were sequenced as 87-base-pair reads on the Illumina HiSeq System. From the authors' description of their analysis: A later analysis tallied around 80 million unique TCR beta chains across the 610 or so repertoires, and some 12 million of those chains were shared by two or more donors. Raw reads were error-corrected and collapsed into unique sequences by a nearest-neighbor algorithm in which closely related sequences were merged to remove PCR and sequencing errors. CDR3 sequences were aligned to IMGT reference sequences to assign V, D and J gene segments. Each retained sequence needed at least a six-nucleotide match to both a V gene segment and a J gene segment. Rearrangements were classified as productive when the CDR3 lacked stop codons and remained in frame with V and J, and all other rearrangements were classified as non-productive. CDR3 was defined according to IMGT convention as the region running from the second conserved V-encoded cysteine to the conserved J-encoded phenylalanine. In an earlier analysis of more than 550 of the donors, sequences lacking an unambiguous match to a single V gene segment were excluded. In an earlier analysis of several hundred of the donors, a V segment was called functional when productive rearrangements were above 56.7%, and segregating when the standard deviation between donors exceeded 5%. A statistical classification framework was developed to diagnose cytomegalovirus status using the catalog of TCR beta chain sequences. In a later analysis, V and J genes were assigned by comparing TCR nucleotide sequences against IMGT/GENE-DB human TR gene sequences. In a later analysis, CDR3 sequences and most-parsimonious VDJ recombination scenarios were assigned using the TCRdist pipeline. A later analysis defined each TCR beta chain by its CDR3 amino acid sequence plus V-gene family, and excluded reads lacking a unique V-gene family. In a later analysis, fewer than 600 highly shared, low-generation-probability nucleotide sequences were removed to address suspected cross-contamination and a sequencing artifact. In a later analysis, a clonal expansion index for each public chain was calculated from normalized within-repertoire ranks of inferred template counts. In a later analysis, generation probabilities were computed with a VDJ recombination model fitted to out-of-frame rearrangements, and the resulting probabilities were checked against IGoR. In a later analysis, hypergeometric tests were used to score TCR-TCR, TCR-HLA and TCR-CMV co-occurrence, with a repertoire-size bias correction applied to TCR pairs. A later analysis estimated false discovery rates by permuting HLA or CMV assignments 20 times. In a later analysis, co-occurring TCRs were grouped with DBSCAN, and TCRdist sequence similarity was added when clustering was performed within HLA-allele-positive subsets. Co-occurrence clustering excluded repertoires with fewer than 30,000 or more than 120,000 public chains, plus five with anomalous nucleotide sharing. In its TCRdb copy, this immuneACCESS table keeps in-frame sequences only and misses some clones. Where compared with another copy, unresolved V genes explain less than half of these, and the others have no known cause. V and J calls and clone size are as listed in that table; D and trimming were resolved from the DNA. The sample table shows around 180,000 clones, and 65% to 80% are seen once. 1.1% of the sample belongs to the ten largest clones.

In this chain, TRBV6-5 is recombined with TRBJ2-3; TRBD2 might be the D gene, on 6 matching bases. The sequenced sample was PBMCs. The sequence came from a woman aged 40 to 49 in good health and CMV-seronegative. The nucleotide sequence is TGTGCCAGCAGTTACCCCGGACTAACCAATACGCAGTATTTT. It translates as CASSYPGLTNTQYF.